A selection of T cell receptor beta chains follows, all from one sample in a study of OX40 agonist ivuxolimab in advanced cancers. TCRdb keeps only in-frame clones here, not all; method: immunoSEQ multiplex PCR. This table holds about 50,000 clones, more than 75% found once. This specimen was CD4+ or CD8+ T cells sorted from blood, taken in a trial of the OX40 agonist ivuxolimab. Receptor source: an adult with an advanced solid tumor such as melanoma, head and neck, liver or kidney cancer. Both conserved end residues are part of each CDR3. The order of the fields is V gene, J gene, CDR3 length, clone size, D gene, CDR3 DNA, CDR3 protein. A D gene is named only where the DNA matches it firmly. A row's size may be missing; if present it is once, few, many or a size class.

>TRBV6-6|TRBJ1-3|15|NA|NA
TGTGCCAGCAGTTACTCGGCAGCCTCTGGAAACACCATATATTTT
CASSYSAASGNTIYF
>TRBV5-4|TRBJ2-3|18|NA|TRBD2
TGTGCCAGCAGCCTGGGCCTAGCGGGGGCCTTACGCACAGATACGCAGTATTTT
CASSLGLAGALRTDTQYF
>TRBV18|TRBJ2-5|15|NA|NA
TGTGCCAGCTCACCACTAGACGGCCGGGCGGAGACCCAGTACTTC
CASSPLDGRAETQYF
>TRBV5-1|TRBJ2-3|15|NA|NA
TGCGCCAGCAGCTTGGTAGGCGGGTCGACGGATACGCAGTATTTT
CASSLVGGSTDTQYF
>TRBV28|TRBJ2-7|12|NA|NA
TGTGCCAGCAGTTTTGGGGCGATCGAGCAGTACTTC
CASSFGAIEQYF
>TRBV7-9|TRBJ2-3|13|NA|NA
TGTGCCAGCAGCTCAATGGTCACAGATACGCAGTATTTT
CASSSMVTDTQYF
>TRBV6-1|TRBJ2-7|14|few|NA
TGTGCCAGCACGGAGGCCGCGGAAGTCTACGAGCAGTACTTC
CASTEAAEVYEQYF
>TRBV7-2|TRBJ1-2|14|NA|NA
TGTGCCAGCAGCGGTGGCAGGTCACCGGGTGGCTACACCTTC
CASSGGRSPGGYTF
>TRBV5-1|TRBJ2-2|17|NA|NA
TGCGCCAGCAGCTTGGGACCAGACAGGACATACACCGGGGAGCTGTTTTTT
CASSLGPDRTYTGELFF
>TRBV7-2|TRBJ1-5|16|NA|NA
TGTGCCAGCAGCTTAGCCCCGGGATATAGCAATCAGCCCCAGCATTTT
CASSLAPGYSNQPQHF
>TRBV7-9|TRBJ2-7|16|NA|NA
TGTGCCAGCAGCTTATATAAGGGGCCTATCTCCTACGAGCAGTACTTC
CASSLYKGPISYEQYF
>TRBV10-3|TRBJ1-2|13|NA|NA
TGTGCCATCGGGACACAAGACAACTATGGCTACACCTTC
CAIGTQDNYGYTF
>TRBV6-1|TRBJ1-6|11|few|NA
TGTGCCAGCAGTCAAGGGGCACCCCTCCACTTT
CASSQGAPLHF
>TRBV27|TRBJ2-7|13|NA|TRBD1
TGTGCCAGCAGTTCCCCGGACAGGGCCGAGCAGTACTTC
CASSSPDRAEQYF
>TRBV7-8|TRBJ1-4|16|NA|NA
TGTGCCAGCAGCTCCTCAGGCATTAGGGGTAATGAAAAACTGTTTTTT
CASSSSGIRGNEKLFF
>TRBV6-5|TRBJ2-4|14|NA|NA
TGTGCCAGCAGTTATCAGGGGGCCAAAAACATTCAGTACTTC
CASSYQGAKNIQYF
>TRBV9|TRBJ2-2|15|NA|TRBD2
TGTGCCAGCAGCGGGACTAGCGGGAGGGCCGGGGAGCTGTTTTTT
CASSGTSGRAGELFF
>TRBV7-9|TRBJ1-1|14|NA|TRBD1
TGTGCCAGCAGCTTAGACAGGGGAGTCACTGAAGCTTTCTTT
CASSLDRGVTEAFF
>TRBV29-1|TRBJ1-2|13|NA|NA
TGCAGCGTCGCCGGGGCCTACCCTGGCGGCTACACCTTC
CSVAGAYPGGYTF
>TRBV2|TRBJ2-2|15|once|NA
TGTGCCAGCAGAGCGGAACAGACTAACACCGGGGAGCTGTTTTTT
CASRAEQTNTGELFF
>TRBV7-8|TRBJ2-3|14|NA|NA
TGTGCCAGCAGCTTCGGCCCCAGCACAGATACGCAGTATTTT
CASSFGPSTDTQYF
>TRBV30|TRBJ1-1|13|NA|NA
TGTGCCTGGAGTTCCGGAATGAGCACTGAAGCTTTCTTT
CAWSSGMSTEAFF
>TRBV6-5|TRBJ1-1|14|NA|TRBD1
TGTGCCAGCAGCCGGGACAGGGGCCCCACTGAAGCTTTCTTT
CASSRDRGPTEAFF
>TRBV6-1|TRBJ1-2|12|NA|NA
TGTGCCAGCAGTGAACGGTTAGGTGGCTACACCTTC
CASSERLGGYTF
>TRBV11-2|TRBJ2-7|14|few|NA
TGTGCCAGCAGCCCCGGGTCCGTCAACGGGGAGCAGTACTTC
CASSPGSVNGEQYF
>TRBV7-2|TRBJ1-2|16|NA|NA
TGTGCCAGCACCCCCGGGGGAACAGGTAGTACCTATGGCTACACCTTC
CASTPGGTGSTYGYTF
>TRBV5-1|TRBJ1-1|18|NA|TRBD1
TGCGCCAGCAGCTTGGCCCCGGGACAGCCACTTATGAACACTGAAGCTTTCTTT
CASSLAPGQPLMNTEAFF
>TRBV5-1|TRBJ2-4|16|few|TRBD1
TGCGCCAGCAGCTCCACTACAGGGGTGGCCAAAAACATTCAGTACTTC
CASSSTTGVAKNIQYF
>TRBV7-9|TRBJ1-4|17|NA|NA
TGTGCCAGCAGCTTAGGGCAGGGGAGGGGGACTAATGAAAAACTGTTTTTT
CASSLGQGRGTNEKLFF
>TRBV6-1|TRBJ1-1|15|NA|TRBD1
TGTGCCAGCAGTGAAAGGGCAGGGGGCAAGACTGAAGCTTTCTTT
CASSERAGGKTEAFF
>TRBV5-6|TRBJ1-2|13|NA|NA
TGTGCCAGCAGGGCGACGGGCCTCTATGGCTACACCTTC
CASRATGLYGYTF
>TRBV5-1|TRBJ2-3|14|NA|TRBD2
TGCGCCAGCAGCTTGGCGCGGGGGGAAGATACGCAGTATTTT
CASSLARGEDTQYF
>TRBV9|TRBJ2-5|15|NA|TRBD2
TGTGCCAGCAGCGTACGCGGGGGACGTCAAGAGACCCAGTACTTC
CASSVRGGRQETQYF
>TRBV6-5|TRBJ1-2|14|NA|TRBD1
TGTGCCAGCAGTTGGTCGACAGGGGACTATGGCTACACCTTC
CASSWSTGDYGYTF
>TRBV7-3|TRBJ1-4|16|NA|NA
TGTGCCAGCAGCTTAACGGGCAGGGTGCCTAATGAAAAGCTGTTTTTT
CASSLTGRVPNEKLFF
>TRBV7-9|TRBJ2-7|14|NA|TRBD1
TGTGCCAGCAGTCAGGGACAGGGGATCTTCGAACAGTACTTC
CASSQGQGIFEQYF
>TRBV27|TRBJ1-2|16|NA|NA
TGTGCCAGCACCCCTCTTCCGGGGTCCCTTTACTATGGCTACACCTTC
CASTPLPGSLYYGYTF
>TRBV28|TRBJ1-1|17|NA|NA
TGTGCCAGCAGTTTATTGCTGGGGGAACGAATGAACACTGAAGCTTTCTTT
CASSLLLGERMNTEAFF
>TRBV10-3|TRBJ1-5|13|once|NA
TGTGCCATCAGCGCCGGGACTCATCAGCCCCAGCATTTT
CAISAGTHQPQHF
>TRBV5-1|TRBJ2-3|13|NA|NA
TGCGCCAGCAGCTTGGCCCGGGGGGATACGCAGTATTTT
CASSLARGDTQYF